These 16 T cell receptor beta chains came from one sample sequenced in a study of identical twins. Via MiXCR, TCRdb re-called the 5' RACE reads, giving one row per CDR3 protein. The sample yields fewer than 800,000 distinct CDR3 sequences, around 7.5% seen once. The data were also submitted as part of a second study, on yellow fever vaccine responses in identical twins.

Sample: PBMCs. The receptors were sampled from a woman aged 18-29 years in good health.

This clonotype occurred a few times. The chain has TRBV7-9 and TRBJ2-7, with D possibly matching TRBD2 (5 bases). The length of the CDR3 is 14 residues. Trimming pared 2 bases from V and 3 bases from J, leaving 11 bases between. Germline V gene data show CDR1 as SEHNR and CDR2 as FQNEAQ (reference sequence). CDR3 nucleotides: TGTGCCAGCAGCTTAAATGGAGGACTCTACGAGCAGTACGTC. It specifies CASSLNGGLYEQYV.

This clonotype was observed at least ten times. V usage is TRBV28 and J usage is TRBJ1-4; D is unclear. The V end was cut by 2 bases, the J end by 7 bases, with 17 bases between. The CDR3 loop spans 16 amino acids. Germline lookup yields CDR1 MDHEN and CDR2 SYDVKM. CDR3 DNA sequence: TGTGCCAGCAGTTTAGTCATTGAGGGTCTGGGTGAAAAACTGTTTTTT. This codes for CASSLVIEGLGEKLFF.

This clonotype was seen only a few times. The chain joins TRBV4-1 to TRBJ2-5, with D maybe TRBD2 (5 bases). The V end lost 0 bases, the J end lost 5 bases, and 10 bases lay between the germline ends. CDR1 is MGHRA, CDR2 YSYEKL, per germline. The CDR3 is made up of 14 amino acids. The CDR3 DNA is TGCGCCAGCAGCCAAGAACCCACGGGGGAGACCCAGTACTTC. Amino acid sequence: CASSQEPTGETQYF.

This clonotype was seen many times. Here the CDR3 reads CSVLPGTRYSTDTQYF. The CDR3 DNA follows: TGCAGCGTTTTACCCGGGACAAGATATAGCACAGATACGCAGTATTTT. The J gene is TRBJ2-3, the V gene TRBV29-1; weak D call: TRBD1 (6 bases). There are 16 residues in the CDR3. Between the trimmed V and J ends, which lost 5 bases and 0 bases, there was a span of 18 bases. The germline gives CDR1 SQVTM, CDR2 ANQGSEA.

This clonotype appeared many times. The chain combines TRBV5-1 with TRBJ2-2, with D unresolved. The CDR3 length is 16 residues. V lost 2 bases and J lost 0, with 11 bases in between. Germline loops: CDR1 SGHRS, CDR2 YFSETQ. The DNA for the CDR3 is TGCGCCAGCAGCTTACCTACAGCCGCGAACACCGGGGAGCTGTTTTTT. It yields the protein CASSLPTAANTGELFF.

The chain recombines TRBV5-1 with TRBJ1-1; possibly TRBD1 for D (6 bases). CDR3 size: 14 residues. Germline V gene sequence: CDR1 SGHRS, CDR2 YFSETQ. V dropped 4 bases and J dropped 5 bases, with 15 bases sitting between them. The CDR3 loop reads CASSPRQAETEAFF. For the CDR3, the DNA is TGCGCCAGCAGCCCGCGACAGGCGGAGACTGAAGCTTTCTTT. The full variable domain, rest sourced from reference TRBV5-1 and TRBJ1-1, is KAGVTQTPRYLIKTRGQQVTLSCSPISGHRSVSWYQQTPGQGLQFLFEYFSETQRNKGNFPGRFSGRQFSNSRSEMNVSTLELGDSALYLCASSPRQAETEAFFGQGTRLTVV.

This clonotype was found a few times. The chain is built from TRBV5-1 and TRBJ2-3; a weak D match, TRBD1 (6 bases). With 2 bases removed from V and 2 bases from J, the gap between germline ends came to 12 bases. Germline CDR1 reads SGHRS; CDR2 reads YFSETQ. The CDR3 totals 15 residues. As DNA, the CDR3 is TGCGCCAGCAGCTTTGACAGGTATTACACAGATACGCAGTATTTT. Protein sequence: CASSFDRYYTDTQYF.

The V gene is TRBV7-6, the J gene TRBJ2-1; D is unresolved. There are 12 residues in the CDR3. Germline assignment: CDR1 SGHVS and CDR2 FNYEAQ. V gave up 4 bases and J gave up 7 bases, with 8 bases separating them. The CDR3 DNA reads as TGTGCCAGCAGCTCCCGTCTTAATGAGCAGTTCTTC. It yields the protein CASSSRLNEQFF.

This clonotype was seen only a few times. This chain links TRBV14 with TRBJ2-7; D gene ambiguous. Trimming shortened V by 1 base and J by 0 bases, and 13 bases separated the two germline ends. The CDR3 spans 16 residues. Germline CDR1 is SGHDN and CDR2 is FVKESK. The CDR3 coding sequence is TGTGCCAGCAGCCAAGGTGGTGTGGGCCCCTCCTACGAGCAGTACTTC. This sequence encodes CASSQGGVGPSYEQYF.

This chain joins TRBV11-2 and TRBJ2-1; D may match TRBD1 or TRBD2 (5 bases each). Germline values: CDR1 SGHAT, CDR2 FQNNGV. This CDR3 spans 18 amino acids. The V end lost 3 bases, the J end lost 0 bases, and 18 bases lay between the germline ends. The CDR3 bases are TGTGCCAGCAGCTTCCCGCAGGATGAGGGGAGCTCCTACAATGAGCAGTTCTTC. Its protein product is CASSFPQDEGSSYNEQFF.

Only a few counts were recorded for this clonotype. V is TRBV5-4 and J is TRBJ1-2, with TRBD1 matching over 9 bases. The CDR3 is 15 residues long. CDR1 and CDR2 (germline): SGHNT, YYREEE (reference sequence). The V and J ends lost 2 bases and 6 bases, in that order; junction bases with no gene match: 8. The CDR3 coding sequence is TGTGCCAGCAGCTTCGGGACAGGGAGGATTCATGGCTACACCTTC. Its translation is CASSFGTGRIHGYTF.

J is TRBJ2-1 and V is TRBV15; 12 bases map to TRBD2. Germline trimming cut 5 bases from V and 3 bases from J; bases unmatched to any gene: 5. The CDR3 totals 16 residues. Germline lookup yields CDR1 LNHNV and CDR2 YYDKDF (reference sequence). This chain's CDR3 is CATSGRLAGVYNEQFF. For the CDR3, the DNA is TGTGCCACCAGCGGCAGACTAGCGGGAGTCTACAATGAGCAGTTCTTC.

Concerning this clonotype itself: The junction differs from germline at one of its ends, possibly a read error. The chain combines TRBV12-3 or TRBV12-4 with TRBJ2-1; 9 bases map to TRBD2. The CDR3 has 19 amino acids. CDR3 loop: CACSRRDFRRLAANNEQFF. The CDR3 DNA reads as TGTGCCTGCAGTCGACGGGATTTCAGAAGACTAGCGGCTAACAATGAGCAGTTCTTC.

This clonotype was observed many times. The CDR3 DNA is TGTGCCAGCAGCCAACAGGGAGGAAACTACAATGAGCAGTTCTTC. It yields the protein CASSQQGGNYNEQFF. The chain joins TRBV7-2 to TRBJ2-1, with D possibly being TRBD1 or TRBD2 (6 bases each). CDR3 length: 15 amino acids. Germline V gene sequence: CDR1 SGHTA, CDR2 FQGNSA. V was shortened by 5 bases and J by 3 bases, with 14 bases between the two germline ends.

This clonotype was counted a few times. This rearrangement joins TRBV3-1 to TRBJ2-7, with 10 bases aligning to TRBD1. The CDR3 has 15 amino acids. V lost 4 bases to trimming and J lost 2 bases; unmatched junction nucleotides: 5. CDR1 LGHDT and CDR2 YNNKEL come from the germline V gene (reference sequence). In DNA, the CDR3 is TGTGCCAGCAGCCCAGGGACAGGGGCCACCTACGAGCAGTACTTC. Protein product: CASSPGTGATYEQYF.

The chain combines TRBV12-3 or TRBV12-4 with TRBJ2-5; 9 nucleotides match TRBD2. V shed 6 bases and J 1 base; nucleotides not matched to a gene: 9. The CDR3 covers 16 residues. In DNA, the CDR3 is TGTGCCAGCAGCCCCGGGACTAGCAGCTTCCAAGAGACCCAGTACTTC. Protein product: CASSPGTSSFQETQYF.